One sample yielded the 22 T cell receptor beta chains listed below, sequenced in a study of T cell changes during pregnancy in multiple sclerosis. Produced via immunoSEQ multiplex PCR; TCRdb's table is partial and in-frame only. The sample gives roughly 39,000 clones, over 90% of which show up once; approximately 0.35% is in the top ten. The sequences come from CD4+ T cells from peripheral blood mononuclear cells, collected after pregnancy. Receptors originate from a female donor in good health, enrolled as a control in a pregnancy study.

This chain links TRBV6-6 with TRBJ2-6; TRBD2 is a possible D gene (7 bases). This CDR3 comprises 16 residues. Deletions cut 2 bases from V and 1 base from J, with 9 bases between. In germline, CDR1 is MNHNY, CDR2 SVGAGI (reference sequence). The CDR3 nucleotides are TGTGCCAGCAGTTACGGGGGGGCTTCTGGGGCCAACGTCCTGACTTTC. This sequence encodes CASSYGGASGANVLTF.

The chain is built from TRBV5-6 and TRBJ1-2; unclear D gene. V was trimmed by 0 bases and J by 4 bases, leaving 4 bases between them. Per the germline V gene, CDR1 is SGHDT and CDR2 is YYEEEE. This CDR3 spans 12 amino acids. The CDR3 reads CASSLDSYGYTF. DNA for the CDR3: TGTGCCAGCAGCTTGGACAGCTATGGCTACACCTTC.

The chain joins TRBV11-3 to TRBJ1-1; D call uncertain. In germline, CDR1 is SGHNT, CDR2 YENEEA. CDR3 length equals 14 residues. V was shortened by 3 bases and J by 5 bases, with 13 bases between the two germline ends. The DNA of the CDR3 is TGTGCCAGCAGCTTGGTAGGAGTGGAGACTGAAGCTTTCTTT. Its protein is CASSLVGVETEAFF.

This chain connects TRBV2 to TRBJ1-2, with D maybe TRBD1 (5 bases). There are 14 residues in the CDR3. Germline-derived CDR1 and CDR2 are SNHLY and FYNNEI. The ends were cut back, 3 bases at V and 7 bases at J, with 15 bases in the middle. The DNA of the CDR3 is TGTGCCAGCAGTGAGCAGGGTATGGGTGGTGGCTACACCTTC. Translation: CASSEQGMGGGYTF. Variable domain in full (rest from reference TRBV2 and TRBJ1-2): EPEVTQTPSHQVTQMGQEVILRCVPISNHLYFYWYRQILGQKVEFLVSFYNNEISEKSEIFDDQFSVERPDGSNFTLKIRSTKLEDSAMYFCASSEQGMGGGYTFGSGTRLTVV.

V and J are TRBV10-1 and TRBJ2-3; TRBD1 agrees at 8 bases. J was trimmed by 3 bases and V by 6 bases; bases with no gene match: 5. This CDR3 is 14 amino acids long. CDR1 and CDR2 from the germline V gene are WNHNN and SYGVQD (reference sequence). CDR3 region: CASSRDRRTDTQYF. In DNA, the CDR3 is TGCGCCAGCAGCCGGGACAGGCGTACAGATACGCAGTATTTT.

This chain joins TRBV28 and TRBJ1-2, with D perhaps TRBD1 (5 bases). The CDR3 extends over 10 amino acids. Germline V lookup: CDR1 MDHEN, CDR2 SYDVKM. Trimming took 6 bases from V and 7 from J, leaving 6 bases between them. The DNA of the CDR3 is TGTGCCAGCAGGGGGGGTGGCTACACCTTC. Its translation: CASRGGGYTF.

The rearrangement links TRBV5-6 to TRBJ2-3; a weak D match, TRBD2 (6 bases). Germline CDR1 reads SGHDT; CDR2 reads YYEEEE. V was shortened by 3 bases and J by 4 bases, with 9 bases between the two germline ends. The CDR3 totals 13 residues. CDR3 amino acids: CASSSPGADTQYF. The CDR3 DNA follows: TGTGCCAGCAGCTCCCCGGGAGCAGATACGCAGTATTTT.

The chain has TRBV6-5 and TRBJ1-2, with 7 bases that match TRBD1. J lost 4 bases, V lost 2 bases, and 7 bases had no gene match. This CDR3 contains 15 residues. Germline V CDR1 and CDR2: MNHEY, SVGAGI. The CDR3 here is CASSYNRGELYGYTF. In nucleotides, the CDR3 is TGTGCCAGCAGTTACAACAGGGGAGAACTCTATGGCTACACCTTC.

The DNA of the CDR3 is TGTGCCAGCAGCTTAGCCCCGGCAGGGGCCTACAATGAGCAGTTCTTC. Translation gives CASSLAPAGAYNEQFF. The chain carries TRBV7-2 and TRBJ2-1; a weak D match, TRBD1 (6 bases). Between the trimmed V and J ends, which lost 0 bases and 2 bases, there was a span of 11 bases. CDR1 is SGHTA and CDR2 is FQGNSA in the germline V gene. This CDR3 has 16 residues.

This chain's CDR3 is CASSARGTQYF. The CDR3 DNA follows: TGTGCCAGCAGCGCGCGGGGGACCCAGTACTTC. The chain uses TRBV5-8 and TRBJ2-5; perhaps TRBD2 as D (6 bases). Germline CDR1 reads SGHTS; CDR2 reads YDEGEE. Trimming removed 4 bases at V and 7 bases at J, with 8 bases between. The length of the CDR3 is 11 residues.

The chain has TRBV2 and TRBJ2-3, with 9 bases lining up with TRBD1. The CDR3 sequence is 15 residues long. Trimming removed 6 bases from V and 3 bases from J; junction bases left unmatched: 7. Germline lookup yields CDR1 SNHLY and CDR2 FYNNEI. Here the CDR3 reads CASREPGQGTDTQYF. DNA of the CDR3: TGTGCCAGCAGAGAACCGGGACAGGGAACAGATACGCAGTATTTT. The variable domain in full, with the rest retrieved from reference TRBV2 and TRBJ2-3, is EPEVTQTPSHQVTQMGQEVILRCVPISNHLYFYWYRQILGQKVEFLVSFYNNEISEKSEIFDDQFSVERPDGSNFTLKIRSTKLEDSAMYFCASREPGQGTDTQYFGPGTRLTVL.

CDR3 bases: TGCGCCAGCAGATTGACAGGGACATCTGGAAACACCATATATTTT. Encoded protein: CASRLTGTSGNTIYF. The rearrangement links TRBV5-1 to TRBJ1-3, with 7 bases that match TRBD1. The CDR3 contains 15 residues. Trimming cost V 5 bases and J 1 base; bases outside gene matches: 6. Germline-derived CDR1 and CDR2 are SGHRS and YFSETQ.

The gene calls are TRBV18 and TRBJ2-5; 10 nucleotides agree with TRBD2. Per germline, CDR1 KGHSH and CDR2 LQKENI. The CDR3 consists of 14 residues. Trimming removed 5 bases from V and 3 bases from J; junction bases left unmatched: 3. The CDR3 loop reads CASSYLAGEETQYF. CDR3 DNA: TGTGCCAGCTCATATCTAGCGGGAGAAGAGACCCAGTACTTC.

The J gene is TRBJ2-3, the V gene TRBV5-4, with D unclear. The CDR3 spans 14 residues. Trimming cost V 3 bases and J 2 bases, with 10 bases left between them. CDR1 SGHNT and CDR2 YYREEE come from the germline V gene (reference sequence). CDR3 coding DNA: TGTGCCAGCAGCTCACCCGACACCACAGATACGCAGTATTTT. Its protein product is CASSSPDTTDTQYF.

The CDR3: CASSPRTGIAKNIQYF. In DNA form, the CDR3 reads TGTGCCAGCAGCCCTCGGACAGGGATTGCCAAAAACATTCAGTACTTC. V usage is TRBV5-8 and J usage is TRBJ2-4; the match to TRBD1 covers 8 bases. The CDR3 runs 16 residues. The germline V gene encodes CDR1 SGHTS and CDR2 YDEGEE. The V and J ends lost 4 bases and 1 base, in that order; junction bases with no gene match: 7.

V is TRBV7-2 and J is TRBJ1-2, with 8 bases aligning to TRBD1. The ends lost 5 bases at V and 4 bases at J; junction bases unmatched: 6. Looked up from germline, CDR1 is SGHTA and CDR2 is FQGNSA. The CDR3 is 14 residues long. The CDR3 loop reads CASSPGTGGYGYTF. CDR3 nucleotides: TGTGCCAGCAGCCCAGGCACAGGGGGCTATGGCTACACCTTC.

The rearrangement joins TRBV5-1 to TRBJ2-6; D is unclear. Germline V CDR1 and CDR2: SGHRS, YFSETQ. The ends were cut back, 0 bases at V and 1 base at J, with 8 bases in the middle. CDR3 length equals 16 residues. Here the CDR3 reads CASSLGKLSGANVLTF. The CDR3 bases are TGCGCCAGCAGCTTGGGCAAGCTGTCTGGGGCCAACGTCCTGACTTTC. The variable domain in full, completed from reference TRBV5-1 and TRBJ2-6, reads KAGVTQTPRYLIKTRGQQVTLSCSPISGHRSVSWYQQTPGQGLQFLFEYFSETQRNKGNFPGRFSGRQFSNSRSEMNVSTLELGDSALYLCASSLGKLSGANVLTFGAGSRLTVL.

The chain links TRBV5-1 to TRBJ2-5; TRBD1 might be the D (5 bases). Germline assignment: CDR1 SGHRS and CDR2 YFSETQ. This CDR3 contains 12 residues. The V end was cut by 5 bases, the J end by 5 bases, with 10 bases between. CDR3: CASRQDGETQYF. The CDR3 region has the DNA TGCGCCAGCAGACAGGATGGCGAGACCCAGTACTTC. The full variable domain, rest sourced from reference TRBV5-1 and TRBJ2-5, is KAGVTQTPRYLIKTRGQQVTLSCSPISGHRSVSWYQQTPGQGLQFLFEYFSETQRNKGNFPGRFSGRQFSNSRSEMNVSTLELGDSALYLCASRQDGETQYFGPGTRLLVL.

The chain recombines TRBV10-3 with TRBJ1-2; 7 positions agree with TRBD1. V was clipped by 2 bases and J by 3 bases; unmatched bases: 9. The germline V gene encodes CDR1 ENHRY and CDR2 SYGVKD. The CDR3 has 16 amino acids. CDR3 bases: TGTGCCATCAGTGAGGTACCCAGGGGGACCGACTATGGCTACACCTTC. Translation gives CAISEVPRGTDYGYTF.

This rearrangement joins TRBV11-2 to TRBJ2-7; D gene ambiguous. Germline CDR1 and CDR2: SGHAT and FQNNGV. V lost 4 bases to trimming and J lost 0 bases, with 4 bases between them. This CDR3 is built from 12 residues. Here the CDR3 DNA reads TGTGCCAGCAGCTACGGCTCCTACGAGCAGTACTTC. It yields the protein CASSYGSYEQYF.

In its sample, this clone was seen once. The chain is built from TRBV27 and TRBJ1-2; tentatively, D is TRBD1 (5 bases). The CDR3 has 14 residues. Germline V gene sequence: CDR1 MNHEY, CDR2 SMNVEV (reference sequence). V dropped 3 bases and J dropped 3 bases, with 11 bases sitting between them. In DNA form, the CDR3 reads TGTGCCAGCAGTTTTTTGGGGGGAGACTATGGCTACACCTTC. Translated, it gives CASSFLGGDYGYTF.

The CDR3 loop reads CASSSDLAGVRGEQFF. In nucleotides, the CDR3 is TGCGCCAGCAGCTCGGACCTAGCGGGAGTTCGCGGTGAGCAGTTCTTC. The V call is TRBV5-1, the J call TRBJ2-1, with 10 bases fitting TRBD2. The V segment lost 3 bases and the J segment 9 bases; nucleotides outside the gene matches: 12. This CDR3 has 16 residues. Germline CDR1 and CDR2: SGHRS and YFSETQ.